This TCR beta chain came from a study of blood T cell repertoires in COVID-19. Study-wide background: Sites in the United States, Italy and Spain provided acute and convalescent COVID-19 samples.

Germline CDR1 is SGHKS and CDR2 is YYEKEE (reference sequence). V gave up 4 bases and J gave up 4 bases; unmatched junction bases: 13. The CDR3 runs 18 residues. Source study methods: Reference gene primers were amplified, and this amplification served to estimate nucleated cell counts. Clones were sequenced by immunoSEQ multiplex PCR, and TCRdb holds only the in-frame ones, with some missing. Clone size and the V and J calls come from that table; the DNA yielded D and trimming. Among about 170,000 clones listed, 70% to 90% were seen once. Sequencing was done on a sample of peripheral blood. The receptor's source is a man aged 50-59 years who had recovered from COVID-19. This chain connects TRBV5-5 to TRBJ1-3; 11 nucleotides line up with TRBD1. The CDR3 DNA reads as TGTGCCAGCAGCCCCGCACCGAGGACAGGGGGCGCCGGAAACACCATATATTTT. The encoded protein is CASSPAPRTGGAGNTIYF.